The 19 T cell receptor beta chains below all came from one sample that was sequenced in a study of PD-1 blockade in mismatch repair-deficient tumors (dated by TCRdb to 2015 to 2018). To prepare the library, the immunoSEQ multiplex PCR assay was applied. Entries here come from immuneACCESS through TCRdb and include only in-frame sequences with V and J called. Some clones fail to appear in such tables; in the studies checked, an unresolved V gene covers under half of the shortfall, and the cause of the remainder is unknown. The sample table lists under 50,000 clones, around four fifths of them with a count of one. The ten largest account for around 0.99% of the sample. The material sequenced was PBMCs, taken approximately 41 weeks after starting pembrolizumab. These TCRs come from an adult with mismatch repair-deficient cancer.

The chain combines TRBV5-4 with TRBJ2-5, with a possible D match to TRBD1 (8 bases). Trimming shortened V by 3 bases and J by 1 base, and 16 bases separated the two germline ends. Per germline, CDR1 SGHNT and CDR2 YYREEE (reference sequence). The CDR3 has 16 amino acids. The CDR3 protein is CASSSNRGGFQETQYF. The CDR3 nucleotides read TGTGCCAGCAGCTCCAACAGGGGGGGATTCCAAGAGACCCAGTACTTC.

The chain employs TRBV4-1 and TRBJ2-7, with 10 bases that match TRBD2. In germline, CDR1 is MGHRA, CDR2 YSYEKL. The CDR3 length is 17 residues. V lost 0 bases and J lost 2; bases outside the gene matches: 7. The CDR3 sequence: CASSQDSLAGAAYEQYF. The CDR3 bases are TGCGCCAGCAGCCAAGATAGCCTAGCGGGAGCGGCCTACGAGCAGTACTTC.

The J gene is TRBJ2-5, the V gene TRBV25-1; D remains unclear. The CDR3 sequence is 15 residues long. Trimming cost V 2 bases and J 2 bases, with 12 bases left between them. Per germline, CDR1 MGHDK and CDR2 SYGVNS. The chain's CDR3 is CASSELGGRQETQYF. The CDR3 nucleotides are TGTGCCAGCAGTGAACTTGGCGGTCGACAAGAGACCCAGTACTTC.

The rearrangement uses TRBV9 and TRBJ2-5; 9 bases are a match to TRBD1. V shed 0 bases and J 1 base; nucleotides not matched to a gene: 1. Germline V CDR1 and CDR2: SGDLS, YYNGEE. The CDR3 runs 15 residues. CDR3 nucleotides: TGTGCCAGCAGCGTAGGGGGACAGGGCCAAGAGACCCAGTACTTC. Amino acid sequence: CASSVGGQGQETQYF.

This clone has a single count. CDR3 in amino acids: CASSPLAGGYNEQFF. The CDR3 nucleotides read TGTGCCAGCAGTCCTCTAGCGGGAGGATATAATGAGCAGTTCTTC. The J gene is TRBJ2-1, the V gene TRBV2; 11 bases match TRBD2. The germline V gene has CDR1 SNHLY and CDR2 FYNNEI. V shed 5 bases and J 7 bases; nucleotides not matched to a gene: 7. The CDR3 runs 15 residues.

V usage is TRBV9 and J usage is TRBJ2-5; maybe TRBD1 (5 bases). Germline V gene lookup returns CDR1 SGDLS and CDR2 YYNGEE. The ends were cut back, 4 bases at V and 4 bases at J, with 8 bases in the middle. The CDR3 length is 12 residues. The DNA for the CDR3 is TGTGCCAGCAGCCCAAGGGGAGAGACCCAGTACTTC. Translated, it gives CASSPRGETQYF.

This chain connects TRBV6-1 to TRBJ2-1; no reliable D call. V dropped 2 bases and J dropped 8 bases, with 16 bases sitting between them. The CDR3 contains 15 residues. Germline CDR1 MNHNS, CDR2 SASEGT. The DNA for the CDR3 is TGTGCCAGCAGTGAACTAAGCCCCTATGCCCATGAGCAGTTCTTC. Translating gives CASSELSPYAHEQFF.

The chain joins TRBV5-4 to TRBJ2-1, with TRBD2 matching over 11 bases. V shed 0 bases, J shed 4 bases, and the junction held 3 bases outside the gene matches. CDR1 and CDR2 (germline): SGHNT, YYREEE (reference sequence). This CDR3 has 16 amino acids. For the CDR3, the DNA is TGTGCCAGCAGCTTGGAAGGGACTAGCGGATACAATGAGCAGTTCTTC. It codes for CASSLEGTSGYNEQFF.

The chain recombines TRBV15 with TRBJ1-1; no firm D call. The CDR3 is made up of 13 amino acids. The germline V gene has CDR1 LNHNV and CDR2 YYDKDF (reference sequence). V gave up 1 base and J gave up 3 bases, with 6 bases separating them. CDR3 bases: TGTGCCACCAGCAGAGGGCCCGACACTGAAGCTTTCTTT. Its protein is CATSRGPDTEAFF.

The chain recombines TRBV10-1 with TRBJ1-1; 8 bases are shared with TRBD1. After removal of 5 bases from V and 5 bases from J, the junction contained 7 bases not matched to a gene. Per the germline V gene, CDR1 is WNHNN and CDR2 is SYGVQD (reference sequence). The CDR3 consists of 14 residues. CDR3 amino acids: CASSPRTGKTEAFF. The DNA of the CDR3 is TGCGCCAGCAGTCCACGGACAGGGAAAACTGAAGCTTTCTTT.

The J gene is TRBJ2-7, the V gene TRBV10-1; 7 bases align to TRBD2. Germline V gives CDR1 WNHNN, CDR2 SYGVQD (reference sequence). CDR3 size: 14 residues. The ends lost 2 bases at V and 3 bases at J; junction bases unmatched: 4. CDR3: CASSEGTGGYEQYF. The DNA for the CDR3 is TGCGCCAGCAGTGAGGGAACGGGGGGCTACGAGCAGTACTTC.

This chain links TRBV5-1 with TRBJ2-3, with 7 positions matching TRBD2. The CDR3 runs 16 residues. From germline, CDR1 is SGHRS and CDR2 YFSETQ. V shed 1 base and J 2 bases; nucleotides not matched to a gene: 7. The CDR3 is CASSLSLAETTDTQYF. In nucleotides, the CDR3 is TGCGCCAGCAGCTTGTCCCTAGCGGAAACCACAGATACGCAGTATTTT.

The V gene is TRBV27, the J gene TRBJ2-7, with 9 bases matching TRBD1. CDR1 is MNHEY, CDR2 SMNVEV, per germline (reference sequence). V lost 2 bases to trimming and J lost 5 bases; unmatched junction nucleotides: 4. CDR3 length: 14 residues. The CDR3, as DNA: TGTGCCAGCAGTTTAGCCGGGACAGGGAACGAGCAGTACTTC. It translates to CASSLAGTGNEQYF.

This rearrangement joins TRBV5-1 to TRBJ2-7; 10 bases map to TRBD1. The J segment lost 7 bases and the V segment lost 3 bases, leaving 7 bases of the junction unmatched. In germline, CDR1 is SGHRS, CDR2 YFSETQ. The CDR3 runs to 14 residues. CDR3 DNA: TGCGCCAGCAGCTCCGGGACAGGGGTACAGGAGCAGTACTTC. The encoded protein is CASSSGTGVQEQYF. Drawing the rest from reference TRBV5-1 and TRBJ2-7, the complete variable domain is KAGVTQTPRYLIKTRGQQVTLSCSPISGHRSVSWYQQTPGQGLQFLFEYFSETQRNKGNFPGRFSGRQFSNSRSEMNVSTLELGDSALYLCASSSGTGVQEQYFGPGTRLTVT.

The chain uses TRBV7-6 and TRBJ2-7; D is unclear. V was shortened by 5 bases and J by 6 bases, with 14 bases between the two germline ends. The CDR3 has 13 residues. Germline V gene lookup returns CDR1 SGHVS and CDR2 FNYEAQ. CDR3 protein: CASSPDLASEQYF. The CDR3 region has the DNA TGTGCCAGCAGCCCAGACTTGGCCTCCGAGCAGTACTTC.

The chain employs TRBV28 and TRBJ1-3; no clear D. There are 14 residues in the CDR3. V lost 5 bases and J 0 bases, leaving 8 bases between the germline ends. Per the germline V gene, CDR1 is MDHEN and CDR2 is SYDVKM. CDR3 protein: CASSMVSSGNTIYF. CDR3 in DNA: TGTGCCAGCAGTATGGTTAGCTCTGGAAACACCATATATTTT.

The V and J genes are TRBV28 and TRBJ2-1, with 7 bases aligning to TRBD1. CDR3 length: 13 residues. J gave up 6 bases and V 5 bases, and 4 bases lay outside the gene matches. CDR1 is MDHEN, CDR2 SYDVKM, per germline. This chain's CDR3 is CASSRQGSNEQFF. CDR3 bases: TGTGCCAGCAGTCGACAGGGTTCCAATGAGCAGTTCTTC.

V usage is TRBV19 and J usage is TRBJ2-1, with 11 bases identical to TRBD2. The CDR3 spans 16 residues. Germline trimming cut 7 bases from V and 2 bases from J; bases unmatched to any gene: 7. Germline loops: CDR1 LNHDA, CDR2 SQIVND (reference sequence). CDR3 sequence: CASTTSGSGPYNEQFF. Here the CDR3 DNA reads TGTGCCAGTACCACTAGCGGGAGTGGACCCTACAATGAGCAGTTCTTC.

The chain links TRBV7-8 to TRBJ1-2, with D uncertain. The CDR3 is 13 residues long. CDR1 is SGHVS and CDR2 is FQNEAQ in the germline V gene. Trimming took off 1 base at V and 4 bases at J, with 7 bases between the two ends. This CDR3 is CASSLGGGYGYTF. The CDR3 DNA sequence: TGTGCCAGCAGCTTAGGCGGAGGCTATGGCTACACCTTC. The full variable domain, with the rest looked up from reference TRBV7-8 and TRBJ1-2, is GAGVSQSPRYKVAKRGQDVALRCDPISGHVSLFWYQQALGQGPEFLTYFQNEAQLDKSGLPSDRFFAERPEGSVSTLKIQRTQQEDSAVYLCASSLGGGYGYTFGSGTRLTVV.